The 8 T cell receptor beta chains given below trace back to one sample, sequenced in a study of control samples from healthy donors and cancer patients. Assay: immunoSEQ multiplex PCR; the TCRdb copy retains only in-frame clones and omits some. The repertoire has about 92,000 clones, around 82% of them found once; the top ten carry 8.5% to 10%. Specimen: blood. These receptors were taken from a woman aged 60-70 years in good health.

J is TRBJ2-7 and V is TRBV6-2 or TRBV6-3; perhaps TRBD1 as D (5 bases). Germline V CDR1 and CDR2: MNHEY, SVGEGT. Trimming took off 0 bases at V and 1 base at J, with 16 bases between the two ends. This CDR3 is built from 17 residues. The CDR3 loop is CASSYSPLGRKSYEQYF. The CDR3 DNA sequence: TGTGCCAGCAGTTACTCGCCGTTGGGGCGGAAGTCCTACGAGCAGTACTTC.

The CDR3 DNA follows: TGTGCCAGCAGCTTACCCTGGACTAGCGGTCGCACAGATACGCAGTATTTT. Its protein product is CASSLPWTSGRTDTQYF. The chain has TRBV7-2 and TRBJ2-3; 10 nucleotides align to TRBD2. The germline V gene encodes CDR1 SGHTA and CDR2 FQGNSA. V was clipped by 2 bases and J by 1 base; unmatched bases: 6. The CDR3 totals 17 residues.

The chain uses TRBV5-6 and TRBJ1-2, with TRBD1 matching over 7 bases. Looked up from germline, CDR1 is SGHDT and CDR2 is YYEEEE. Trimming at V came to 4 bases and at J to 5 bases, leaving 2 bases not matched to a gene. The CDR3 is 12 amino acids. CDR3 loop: CASSAQGYGYTF. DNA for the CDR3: TGTGCCAGCAGCGCACAGGGGTATGGCTACACCTTC.

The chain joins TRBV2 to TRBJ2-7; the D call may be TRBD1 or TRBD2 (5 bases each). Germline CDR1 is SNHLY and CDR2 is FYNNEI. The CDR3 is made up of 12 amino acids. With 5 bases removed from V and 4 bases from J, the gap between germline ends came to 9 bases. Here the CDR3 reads CASSLGEYEQYF. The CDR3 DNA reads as TGTGCCAGCAGTCTAGGGGAGTACGAGCAGTACTTC.

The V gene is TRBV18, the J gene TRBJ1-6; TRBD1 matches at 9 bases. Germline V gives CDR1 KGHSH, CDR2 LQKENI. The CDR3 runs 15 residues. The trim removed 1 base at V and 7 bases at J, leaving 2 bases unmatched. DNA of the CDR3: TGTGCCAGCTCACCACAGGGACAGGGCAATTCACCCCTCCACTTT. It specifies CASSPQGQGNSPLHF. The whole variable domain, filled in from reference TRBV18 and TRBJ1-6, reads NAGVMQNPRHLVRRRGQEARLRCSPMKGHSHVYWYRQLPEEGLKFMVYLQKENIIDESGMPKERFSAEFPKEGPSILRIQQVVRGDSAAYFCASSPQGQGNSPLHFGNGTRLTVT.

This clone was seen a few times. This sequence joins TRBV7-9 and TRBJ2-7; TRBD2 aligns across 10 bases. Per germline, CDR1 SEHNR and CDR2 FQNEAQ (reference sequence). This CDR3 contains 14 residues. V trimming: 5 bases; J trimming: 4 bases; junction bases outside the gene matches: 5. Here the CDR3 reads CASSHSGRTYEQYF. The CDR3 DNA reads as TGTGCCAGCAGCCATAGCGGGAGGACGTACGAGCAGTACTTC.

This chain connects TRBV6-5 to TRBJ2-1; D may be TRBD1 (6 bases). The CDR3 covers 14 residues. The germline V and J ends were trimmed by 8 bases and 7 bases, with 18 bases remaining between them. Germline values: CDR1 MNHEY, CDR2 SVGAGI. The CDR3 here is CASGAVTGRNEQFF. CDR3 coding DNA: TGTGCCAGCGGGGCGGTGACAGGCAGGAATGAGCAGTTCTTC.

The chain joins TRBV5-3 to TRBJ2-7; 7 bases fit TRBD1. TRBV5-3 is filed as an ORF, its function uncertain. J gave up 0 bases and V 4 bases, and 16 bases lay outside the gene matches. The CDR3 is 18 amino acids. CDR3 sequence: CARSGPLWTGHLSYEQYF. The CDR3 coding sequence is TGTGCCAGAAGCGGACCCCTCTGGACAGGACACCTCTCCTACGAGCAGTACTTC.